The clone carrying this TCR beta chain is identified as medium-sized from frequency. With UMI labels, 5' RACE was used to prepare the TRB cDNA libraries. TCRdb reprocessed the 5' RACE reads and stores each CDR3 protein as one record, lacking DNA. Reported are approximately 4,200 distinct CDR3 sequences; the ten largest clones contain roughly 1.9%. The CDR3 has 14 amino acids. Germline assignment: CDR1 SGHNT and CDR2 YYREEE (reference sequence). The sample belongs to a study of CXCR3-negative and CXCR3-positive naive CD8 T cells. The chain carries TRBV5-4 and TRBJ1-4; as DNA is missing, the TRBD1 call by TCRdb cannot be tested. This clonotype was obtained from a human donor in good health. Some clones in this sample may be carry-over from other donors' samples. Material for sequencing was naive CXCR3- CD8+ T cells from blood. Subset denoted: CD45RO-CCR7+CD27+CD95- naive CD8+ T cells lacking CXCR3 (TNR3-). CDR3 sequence: CASSTGVTNEKLFF.